One sample yielded the 17 T cell receptor beta chains listed below, sequenced in a study of cytotoxic CD8 clonotypes in ibrutinib-treated CLL. Produced via immunoSEQ multiplex PCR; TCRdb's table is partial and in-frame only. This sample has more than 200,000 clones, with approximately 79% found just once. The specimen was PBMCs, collected after 12 months of ibrutinib treatment. The receptors come from a human donor with chronic lymphocytic leukemia.

This sequence joins TRBV6-4 and TRBJ1-6, with a weak D call TRBD1 (5 bases). The CDR3 length is 14 residues. V gave up 3 bases and J gave up 9 bases, with 12 bases separating them. Germline lookup yields CDR1 MRHNA and CDR2 SNTAGT. The CDR3 protein is CASSDGGEGSPLHF. Written as DNA, the CDR3 is TGTGCCAGCAGTGATGGAGGGGAGGGTTCACCCCTCCACTTT.

The genes are TRBV6-4 and TRBJ1-1; D remains ambiguous. CDR1 is MRHNA, CDR2 SNTAGT, per germline. V lost 6 bases and J 3 bases, leaving 11 bases between the germline ends. The CDR3 extends over 13 amino acids. The CDR3 sequence is CASSRTLDTEAFF. The CDR3 bases are TGTGCCAGCAGCCGTACTTTGGACACTGAAGCTTTCTTT.

The V call is TRBV25-1, the J call TRBJ2-7; D perhaps matches TRBD2 (5 bases). The CDR3 spans 16 residues. CDR1 is MGHDK, CDR2 SYGVNS, per germline. V lost 2 bases to trimming and J lost 0 bases, with 14 bases between them. CDR3 in amino acids: CASSEQEAAGSYEQYF. DNA for the CDR3: TGTGCCAGCAGTGAACAGGAGGCAGCAGGCTCCTACGAGCAGTACTTC.

This sequence joins TRBV2 and TRBJ2-3; 9 bases align to TRBD2. The CDR3 is 14 residues long. Germline CDR1 is SNHLY and CDR2 is FYNNEI. Trimming at V came to 7 bases and at J to 4 bases, leaving 6 bases not matched to a gene. This chain's CDR3 is CASTEASGADTQYF. For the CDR3, the DNA is TGTGCCAGCACAGAAGCTAGCGGGGCAGATACGCAGTATTTT.

J is TRBJ2-3 and V is TRBV7-3; D perhaps matches TRBD2 (5 bases). Per the germline V gene, CDR1 is SGHTA and CDR2 is FQGTGA. This CDR3 has 13 residues. The V end lost 5 bases, the J end lost 6 bases, and 12 bases lay between the germline ends. In DNA, the CDR3 is TGTGCCAGCAGCCCGGGGTCAACGGATACGCAGTATTTT. Protein: CASSPGSTDTQYF.

This sequence joins TRBV6-5 and TRBJ1-1, with D perhaps TRBD1 (5 bases). The CDR3 length is 14 residues. The V and J ends lost 7 bases and 4 bases respectively, with 16 bases between them. Germline assignment: CDR1 MNHEY and CDR2 SVGAGI. The DNA for the CDR3 is TGTGCCAGCATCCAACCGGGGCTGGGCACTGAAGCTTTCTTT. This gives the protein CASIQPGLGTEAFF.

The genes are TRBV18 and TRBJ1-2; the D is unclear. V was trimmed by 4 bases and J by 5 bases, leaving 14 bases between them. The V gene's germline CDR1 is KGHSH and CDR2 LQKENI. The CDR3 has 14 residues. CDR3 bases: TGTGCCAGCTCACAGGCCCGACTCCCATATGGCTACACCTTC. This translates into CASSQARLPYGYTF.

This chain uses TRBV27 with TRBJ1-1; no clear D. Between the trimmed V and J ends, which lost 4 bases and 6 bases, there was a span of 12 bases. CDR1 is MNHEY and CDR2 is SMNVEV in the germline V gene (reference sequence). The CDR3 covers 13 residues. The CDR3 DNA is TGTGCCAGCAGTTCCGACTCATCGGCTGAAGCTTTCTTT. Translated: CASSSDSSAEAFF.

The gene calls are TRBV6-5 and TRBJ1-1, with 7 bases identical to TRBD1. The CDR3 has 15 amino acids. Germline V lookup: CDR1 MNHEY, CDR2 SVGAGI. The junction had 5 bases not matched to a gene; V was cut back by 0 bases and J by 4 bases. Written as DNA, the CDR3 is TGTGCCAGCAGTTACTCCACAGGGGCGGTCACTGAAGCTTTCTTT. This gives the protein CASSYSTGAVTEAFF.

This clone was seen only a few times. The chain has TRBV7-9 and TRBJ1-6; TRBD1 might be the D (5 bases). CDR3 length: 16 amino acids. The V gene lost 4 bases and the J gene lost 5 bases, with 15 bases spanning the gap. Germline V lookup: CDR1 SEHNR, CDR2 FQNEAQ (reference sequence). The CDR3 reads CASSSWDGGDNSPLHF. The CDR3 region has the DNA TGTGCCAGCAGCTCCTGGGACGGAGGGGATAATTCACCCCTCCACTTT.

The table lists this clone with a few counts. The rearrangement uses TRBV11-2 and TRBJ1-3, with D maybe TRBD1 (5 bases). CDR3 length equals 15 residues. Germline V gene data show CDR1 as SGHAT and CDR2 as FQNNGV. Trimming took off 5 bases at V and 0 bases at J, with 11 bases between the two ends. The CDR3 loop is CASSQGRVSGNTIYF. DNA for the CDR3: TGTGCCAGCAGCCAGGGACGGGTCTCTGGAAACACCATATATTTT.

This clone appeared a single time. The V call is TRBV4-1, the J call TRBJ1-1; D unresolved. Trimming cost V 2 bases and J 4 bases, with 11 bases left between them. The CDR3 is 14 residues long. The germline V gene encodes CDR1 MGHRA and CDR2 YSYEKL. The CDR3 region is CASSQLWEGTEAFF. The CDR3 region has the DNA TGCGCCAGCAGCCAACTCTGGGAGGGCACTGAAGCTTTCTTT.

This clone was seen a single time. The chain uses TRBV4-1 and TRBJ2-6; 9 bases agree with TRBD1. Germline lookup yields CDR1 MGHRA and CDR2 YSYEKL. J lost 0 bases, V lost 4 bases, and 7 bases had no gene match. This CDR3 is 18 amino acids long. CDR3 bases: TGCGCCAGCAGCCCTCCGGGACAGGGAAGCTCTGGGGCCAACGTCCTGACTTTC. This translates into CASSPPGQGSSGANVLTF.

The CDR3, as DNA: TGTGCCAGCAGTGAATCGCTGAACACTGAAGCTTTCTTT. This encodes CASSESLNTEAFF. J is TRBJ1-1 and V is TRBV25-1; D remains unclear. CDR1 is MGHDK, CDR2 SYGVNS, per germline. V lost 1 base and J lost 0, with 3 bases in between. The CDR3 length is 13 residues. Full variable domain (outside the CDR3, taken from reference TRBV25-1 and TRBJ1-1): EADIYQTPRYLVIGTGKKITLECSQTMGHDKMYWYQQDPGMELHLIHYSYGVNSTEKGDLSSESTVSRIRTEHFPLTLESARPSHTSQYLCASSESLNTEAFFGQGTRLTVV.

This clone came up once. This chain joins TRBV9 and TRBJ2-1; 8 bases map to TRBD1. Trimming cost V 0 bases and J 8 bases; bases outside gene matches: 4. The length of the CDR3 is 14 residues. Germline assignment: CDR1 SGDLS and CDR2 YYNGEE. CDR3 sequence: CASSVGQGTHEQFF. The CDR3 coding sequence is TGTGCCAGCAGCGTAGGACAGGGGACCCATGAGCAGTTCTTC.

CDR3 residues: CASRQQGVGNTIYF. CDR3 nucleotide sequence: TGTGCCAGCAGACAACAGGGGGTTGGAAACACCATATATTTT. The chain is built from TRBV2 and TRBJ1-3; 8 nucleotides match TRBD1. The CDR3 is made up of 14 amino acids. With 6 bases clipped from V and 3 bases from J, the junction kept 4 bases outside the gene matches. Germline V gene sequence: CDR1 SNHLY, CDR2 FYNNEI.

In DNA form, the CDR3 reads TGTGCCAGCTCACCCCCCTCTGGGGCCAACGTCCTGACTTTC. Protein sequence: CASSPPSGANVLTF. The rearrangement links TRBV18 to TRBJ2-6; D call uncertain. V lost 3 bases and J 0 bases, leaving 3 bases between the germline ends. The CDR3 runs to 14 residues. Germline CDR1 and CDR2: KGHSH and LQKENI. The variable domain in full, completed from reference TRBV18 and TRBJ2-6, reads NAGVMQNPRHLVRRRGQEARLRCSPMKGHSHVYWYRQLPEEGLKFMVYLQKENIIDESGMPKERFSAEFPKEGPSILRIQQVVRGDSAAYFCASSPPSGANVLTFGAGSRLTVL.